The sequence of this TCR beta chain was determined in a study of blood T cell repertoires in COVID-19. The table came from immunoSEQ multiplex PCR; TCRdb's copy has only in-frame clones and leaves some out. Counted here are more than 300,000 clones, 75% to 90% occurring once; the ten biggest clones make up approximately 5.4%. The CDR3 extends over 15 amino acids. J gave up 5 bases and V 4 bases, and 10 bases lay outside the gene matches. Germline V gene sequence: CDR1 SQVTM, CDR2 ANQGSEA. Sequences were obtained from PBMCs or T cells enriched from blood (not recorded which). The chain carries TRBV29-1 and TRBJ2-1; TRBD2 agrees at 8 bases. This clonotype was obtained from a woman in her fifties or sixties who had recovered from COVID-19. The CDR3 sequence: CSVGSGSARNNEQFF. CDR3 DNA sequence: TGCAGCGTTGGGAGCGGGAGCGCTAGAAACAATGAGCAGTTCTTC.